The rows below give T cell receptor beta chains drawn from one sample of a study of T and B cells in COVID-19 patients. TCRdb independently ran MiXCR on the multiplex PCR reads; one entry per CDR3 protein. The data show 8,000 to 9,500 distinct CDR3 sequences, about a quarter seen once. The specimen sequenced was blood. All receptors come from a human donor who had recovered from COVID-19. Each CDR3 is given with its conserved first and last residue. D genes are given only for firm matches. Size is omitted from some rows. Given values are once, few, many or a class for expanded clones.

d_gene	abundance	len	j_gene	v_gene	CDR3aa	CDR3nt
-	medium-sized	16	TRBJ1-1	TRBV29-1	CSVEERKRGVGTEAFF	TGCAGCGTTGAAGAAAGGAAGAGAGGGGTCGGCACTGAAGCTTTCTTT
-	many	13	TRBJ2-7	TRBV6-2/TRBV6-3	CASSAAEVREQYF	TGTGCCAGCAGTGCGGCTGAGGTTCGCGAGCAGTACTTC
-	-	12	TRBJ2-7	TRBV5-1	CASSLEYGEQYF	TGCGCCAGCAGCTTGGAGTACGGCGAGCAGTACTTC
TRBD1	medium-sized	16	TRBJ1-1	TRBV18	CASSPLDRASNTEAFF	TGTGCCAGCTCACCGCTCGACAGGGCCTCGAACACTGAAGCTTTCTTT
TRBD2	medium-sized	13	TRBJ2-5	TRBV6-5	CASRGLAAAAQYF	TGTGCCAGCAGGGGACTAGCGGCAGCCGCCCAGTACTTC
TRBD2	-	15	TRBJ2-1	TRBV7-9	CASSHSGGAYNEQFF	TGTGCCAGCAGCCATAGCGGGGGGGCGTACAATGAGCAGTTCTTC
TRBD1	-	14	TRBJ1-1	TRBV5-4	CASSQTGSYTEAFF	TGTGCCAGCAGCCAGACAGGGTCGTACACTGAAGCTTTCTTT
-	few	17	TRBJ1-1	TRBV18	CASSPKRIDTMNTEAFF	TGTGCCAGCTCACCAAAGCGAATAGACACCATGAACACTGAAGCTTTCTTT
-	medium-sized	15	TRBJ1-6	TRBV5-6	CASTQTKQGRSPLHF	TGTGCCAGCACCCAAACGAAACAGGGCCGTTCACCCCTCCACTTT
-	medium-sized	14	TRBJ2-7	TRBV27	CASSLTESSYEQYF	TGTGCCAGCAGTTTGACAGAAAGCTCCTACGAGCAGTACTTC
TRBD2	-	15	TRBJ2-1	TRBV19	CASSRTSGKWGEQFF	TGTGCCAGTAGTCGGACTAGCGGGAAGTGGGGTGAGCAGTTCTTC
-	-	14	TRBJ1-1	TRBV6-4	CASSYQGLNTEAFF	TGTGCCAGCAGTTACCAGGGGTTGAACACTGAAGCTTTCTTT
-	medium-sized	15	TRBJ2-2	TRBV18	CASSGGASNTGELFF	TGTGCCAGCTCAGGTGGGGCATCGAACACCGGGGAGCTGTTTTTT
-	medium-sized	16	TRBJ2-5	TRBV19	CASSISGFGDQETQYF	TGTGCCAGTAGTATCTCGGGTTTTGGGGATCAAGAGACCCAGTACTTC
-	many	15	TRBJ1-5	TRBV18	CASSPTGGEYQPQHF	TGTGCCAGCTCACCGACAGGAGGCGAATATCAGCCCCAGCATTTT
-	medium-sized	13	TRBJ2-2	TRBV5-6	CASSPLGAGELFF	TGTGCCAGCAGCCCCCTTGGGGCCGGGGAGCTGTTTTTT
-	many	12	TRBJ2-5	TRBV7-6	CASRGAVGTQYF	TGTGCCAGCAGGGGAGCGGTGGGGACCCAGTACTTC
TRBD1	-	13	TRBJ1-2	TRBV19	CASLLRQGLGYTF	TGTGCCAGTCTACTGAGACAGGGTCTTGGCTACACCTTC
-	medium-sized	14	TRBJ2-7	TRBV15	CATSRDVASHEQYF	TGTGCCACCAGCAGAGACGTAGCTTCCCACGAGCAGTACTTC
TRBD1	many	15	TRBJ1-4	TRBV6-6	CASRATGPAGEKLFF	TGTGCCAGCAGGGCGACAGGGCCCGCGGGGGAAAAACTGTTTTTT
-	many	12	TRBJ1-2	TRBV18	CASSPPGQGYTF	TGTGCCAGCTCACCACCAGGGCAAGGCTACACCTTC
TRBD1	medium-sized	14	TRBJ2-3	TRBV19	CAIATGGGGDTQYF	TGTGCCATTGCGACAGGGGGCGGAGGAGATACGCAGTATTTT